The 14 T cell receptor beta chains below all came from one sample that was sequenced in a study of blood T cell repertoires in COVID-19. TCRdb's table, derived via immunoSEQ multiplex PCR, lists solely in-frame clones and lacks some. Of some 150,000 clones listed, about 83% are singletons. The sequenced sample was peripheral blood. These receptors originate from a human donor in a cohort sampled during active COVID-19.

The V gene is TRBV11-3, the J gene TRBJ2-2; a weak D match, TRBD1 (6 bases). Germline CDR1 and CDR2: SGHNT and YENEEA. The CDR3 covers 16 residues. Deletions cut 2 bases from V and 2 bases from J, with 12 bases between. DNA for the CDR3: TGTGCCAGCAGCTTAAATTCGGACAGCAACACCGGGGAGCTGTTTTTT. It yields the protein CASSLNSDSNTGELFF.

This CDR3 reads CASSLVANTGELFF. CDR3 DNA: TGTGCCAGCAGCTTAGTCGCGAACACCGGGGAGCTGTTTTTT. The genes are TRBV7-6 and TRBJ2-2; D call uncertain. This CDR3 comprises 14 residues. V was cut by 1 base and J by 0 bases, with 3 bases left in between. Germline CDR1 SGHVS, CDR2 FNYEAQ.

The gene calls are TRBV5-8 and TRBJ1-6; D uncertain. Trimming pared 2 bases from V and 5 bases from J, leaving 8 bases between. The germline V gene encodes CDR1 SGHTS and CDR2 YDEGEE. This CDR3 has 14 amino acids. The CDR3: CASSLAGHNSPLHF. The DNA for the CDR3 is TGTGCCAGCAGCTTAGCAGGCCATAATTCACCCCTCCACTTT.

The chain uses TRBV14 and TRBJ2-7, with D unclear. Germline V gene data show CDR1 as SGHDN and CDR2 as FVKESK. The CDR3 covers 15 residues. Trimming pared 5 bases from V and 2 bases from J, leaving 16 bases between. The DNA for the CDR3 is TGTGCCAGCAGCTTTGGAGAAGCGAGGCCCTACGAGCAGTACTTC. Its protein is CASSFGEARPYEQYF.

This rearrangement joins TRBV2 to TRBJ1-1; 12 bases fit TRBD1. Germline V gives CDR1 SNHLY, CDR2 FYNNEI. Trimming removed 9 bases from V and 6 bases from J; junction bases left unmatched: 5. The CDR3 extends over 13 amino acids. The CDR3 DNA reads as TGTGCCAGGGGGGACAGGGGGCAGGCTGAAGCTTTCTTT. Its translation is CARGDRGQAEAFF.

This chain joins TRBV11-2 and TRBJ2-3, with 11 bases fitting TRBD2. Germline CDR1 and CDR2: SGHAT and FQNNGV. This CDR3 is built from 16 residues. J was trimmed by 6 bases and V by 2 bases; bases with no gene match: 7. CDR3 nucleotides: TGTGCCAGCAGCTTAAATTCTGCTAGCGGGAGGGATACGCAGTATTTT. Protein product: CASSLNSASGRDTQYF.

J is TRBJ2-3 and V is TRBV14; D uncertain. V dropped 1 base and J dropped 1 base, with 6 bases sitting between them. This CDR3 comprises 14 residues. Per the germline V gene, CDR1 is SGHDN and CDR2 is FVKESK. The CDR3 reads CASSQVLGTDTQYF. For the CDR3, the DNA is TGTGCCAGCAGCCAAGTATTAGGCACAGATACGCAGTATTTT.

The chain carries TRBV28 and TRBJ1-1, with D unclear. Germline CDR1 and CDR2: MDHEN and SYDVKM. CDR3 length: 12 amino acids. V was cut by 2 bases and J by 4 bases, with 5 bases left in between. The CDR3 coding sequence is TGTGCCAGCAGTTTAAGCCCCACTGAAGCTTTCTTT. Translating gives CASSLSPTEAFF.

This chain connects TRBV24-1 to TRBJ2-3, with 9 nucleotides matching TRBD1. With 9 bases clipped from V and 2 bases from J, the junction kept 5 bases outside the gene matches. This CDR3 contains 14 residues. The germline gives CDR1 KGHDR, CDR2 SFDVKD. The CDR3 is CATAGTGYTDTQYF. CDR3 nucleotides: TGTGCCACCGCCGGGACAGGGTACACAGATACGCAGTATTTT.

This clone was seen a handful of times. The rearrangement joins TRBV27 to TRBJ2-3; D perhaps matches TRBD1 (6 bases). The CDR3 totals 16 residues. Germline lookup yields CDR1 MNHEY and CDR2 SMNVEV (reference sequence). The V and J ends lost 1 base and 0 bases respectively, with 11 bases between them. CDR3 nucleotide sequence: TGTGCCAGCAGTTTATACAGGGAGTCTAGCACAGATACGCAGTATTTT. It yields the protein CASSLYRESSTDTQYF.

The gene calls are TRBV9 and TRBJ2-2, with TRBD1 matching over 7 bases. This CDR3 comprises 20 residues. Per the germline V gene, CDR1 is SGDLS and CDR2 is YYNGEE. V lost 4 bases, J lost 3 bases, and 21 bases stayed unmatched. Here the CDR3 DNA reads TGTGCCAGCAGCTCCCGAGGGTCGGGACAGCGAAACACGGACACCGGGGAGCTGTTTTTT. Translating it yields CASSSRGSGQRNTDTGELFF.

The chain combines TRBV14 with TRBJ1-2; TRBD1 is a possible D gene (5 bases). Germline V gene sequence: CDR1 SGHDN, CDR2 FVKESK. Trimming removed 4 bases from V and 8 bases from J, with 20 bases in between. The CDR3 loop spans 15 amino acids. The CDR3 nucleotides read TGTGCCAGCAGCCCTGTTGGGGCACTTAATAGAGGCTACACCTTC. This gives the protein CASSPVGALNRGYTF.

This chain connects TRBV4-3 to TRBJ2-1, with 7 bases that match TRBD1. This CDR3 has 15 residues. Trimming cost V 3 bases and J 7 bases; bases outside gene matches: 9. CDR1 and CDR2 from the germline V gene are LGHNA and YSLEER. CDR3 loop: CASSQPGQHWNEQFF. DNA of the CDR3: TGCGCCAGCAGCCAGCCGGGACAGCATTGGAATGAGCAGTTCTTC.

V gene TRBV28 combines with J gene TRBJ1-2; D gene uncertain. Trimming took off 6 bases at V and 8 bases at J, with 13 bases between the two ends. Germline V gene sequence: CDR1 MDHEN, CDR2 SYDVKM. This CDR3 region has 12 residues. For the CDR3, the DNA is TGTGCCAGCAGCCCCTCCCCGGGGGGCTACACCTTC. Its protein is CASSPSPGGYTF.